This T cell receptor beta chain was found in a study of T cells in Graves' hyperthyroidism and ophthalmopathy. Study results and limitations: Stable hyperthyroidism was separated from ophthalmopathy by a model based on 13 V-J features. Progression to ophthalmopathy was predicted a median of 6.5 months early.

The CDR3 regions of TCR beta were amplified from RNA transcripts. The TCR CDR3 first-round RT-PCR relied on the HTBI primer set. A single record per CDR3 protein comes from TCRdb applying MiXCR to the multiplex PCR reads. The sample records around 620,000 distinct CDR3 sequences, more than 45% being singletons. Concerning this clonotype: What it binds is unknown.

Patients having uncontrolled infection, another autoimmune disease, pregnancy or lactation were not included. The specimen sequenced was peripheral blood or thyroid tissue (not recorded which). The clonotype was recovered from an adult woman with Graves' disease, either hyperthyroidism or ophthalmopathy (not recorded which).

The CDR3 DNA reads TGTGCCAGCCACGGGGGGCTTTATAGCAATCAGCCCCAGCATTTT. Translated, it gives CASHGGLYSNQPQHF. The chain joins TRBV28 to TRBJ1-5, with D possibly matching TRBD1 (6 bases). Looked up from germline, CDR1 is MDHEN and CDR2 is SYDVKM. The CDR3 spans 15 residues. The V end was cut by 8 bases, the J end by 0 bases, with 14 bases between.